One sample yielded the 24 T cell receptor beta chains listed below, sequenced in a study of blood T cell repertoires in COVID-19. Sequencing was performed with immunoSEQ multiplex PCR; in TCRdb, only in-frame clones are kept and a portion is missing. The sample has around 300,000 clones; roughly 90% are singletons. The source material was peripheral blood. The receptors shown here come from a woman aged 30 to 39 with COVID-19, enrolled during active disease.

This chain uses TRBV7-2 with TRBJ2-3; 7 bases match TRBD2. CDR3 size: 15 residues. Germline CDR1 reads SGHTA; CDR2 reads FQGNSA. V gave up 2 bases and J gave up 6 bases; unmatched junction bases: 8. The CDR3 protein is CASSLIAGRRDTQYF. CDR3 sequence (DNA): TGTGCCAGCAGCTTAATAGCGGGCAGAAGGGATACGCAGTATTTT.

The gene calls are TRBV2 and TRBJ2-3, with D possibly matching TRBD1 (6 bases). Germline lookup yields CDR1 SNHLY and CDR2 FYNNEI. The CDR3 covers 14 residues. V was clipped by 5 bases and J by 1 base, with 10 bases between them. CDR3 region: CASSTGHRTDTQYF. The DNA for the CDR3 is TGTGCCAGCAGTACGGGACACCGCACAGATACGCAGTATTTT.

This rearrangement joins TRBV29-1 to TRBJ2-3, with 7 bases aligning to TRBD2. The CDR3 is made up of 15 amino acids. Germline V gives CDR1 SQVTM, CDR2 ANQGSEA. V lost 7 bases and J lost 1; bases outside the gene matches: 11. The CDR3 DNA sequence: TGCAGCGCGTCGGGGGGAGCAGGTCGCACAGATACGCAGTATTTT. Its translation is CSASGGAGRTDTQYF.

In its sample, this clone was seen once. The V call is TRBV24-1, the J call TRBJ2-2, with TRBD2 matching 10 bases. Trimming at V came to 1 base and at J to 4 bases, leaving 11 bases not matched to a gene. Germline V gene sequence: CDR1 KGHDR, CDR2 SFDVKD. This CDR3 is built from 19 residues. The CDR3 region is CATSDFGGPGLAFTGELFF. The CDR3 DNA reads TGTGCCACCAGTGATTTTGGGGGTCCGGGACTAGCGTTCACCGGGGAGCTGTTTTTT.

The chain couples TRBV5-6 to TRBJ2-5, with unresolved D. CDR3 length: 14 amino acids. The V end lost 7 bases, the J end lost 4 bases, and 17 bases lay between the germline ends. CDR1 is SGHDT and CDR2 is YYEEEE in the germline V gene. The CDR3 loop reads CASRRIESRETQYF. The DNA of the CDR3 is TGTGCCAGCCGCAGGATAGAGAGTAGAGAGACCCAGTACTTC.

This chain joins TRBV27 and TRBJ1-5; no reliable D call. The CDR3 runs to 13 residues. The V gene's germline CDR1 is MNHEY and CDR2 SMNVEV (reference sequence). Trimming cost V 4 bases and J 7 bases, with 11 bases left between them. DNA of the CDR3: TGTGCCAGCAGTTCCCTATCGGGACAGCCCCAGCATTTT. Translation gives CASSSLSGQPQHF.

The rearrangement uses TRBV4-1 and TRBJ1-2; perhaps TRBD1 as D (6 bases). Between the trimmed V and J ends, which lost 0 bases and 6 bases, there was a span of 14 bases. The CDR3 is made up of 15 amino acids. Germline V gene lookup returns CDR1 MGHRA and CDR2 YSYEKL. For the CDR3, the DNA is TGCGCCAGCAGCCAAGAAGTGGGGGCGTCCGATGGCTACACCTTC. Residues: CASSQEVGASDGYTF.

CDR3 DNA: TGTGCCAGCAGTTTGGGTTCCGGATACAGGGCACCCCTCCACTTT. This encodes CASSLGSGYRAPLHF. The V call is TRBV28, the J call TRBJ1-6, with D maybe TRBD1 (6 bases). The CDR3 totals 15 residues. V dropped 3 bases and J dropped 11 bases, with 17 bases sitting between them. Germline V CDR1 and CDR2: MDHEN, SYDVKM.

In its sample, this clone was seen once. This sequence joins TRBV12-3 or TRBV12-4 and TRBJ1-6; no reliable D call. Deletions cut 5 bases from V and 10 bases from J, with 9 bases between. CDR3 length: 12 residues. This CDR3 is CASSSPGSPLHF. The CDR3 region has the DNA TGTGCCAGCAGTAGCCCCGGGTCACCCCTCCACTTT.

The chain combines TRBV5-1 with TRBJ2-1; TRBD2 aligns across 11 bases. V lost 5 bases to trimming and J lost 3 bases; unmatched junction nucleotides: 7. Germline V gene lookup returns CDR1 SGHRS and CDR2 YFSETQ. The CDR3 spans 16 residues. Here the CDR3 DNA reads TGCGCCAGCAGGACGGGACTAGCGGAGCACTACAATGAGCAGTTCTTC. It is translated as CASRTGLAEHYNEQFF.

This sequence joins TRBV28 and TRBJ2-7; TRBD2 matches at 8 bases. V lost 6 bases, J lost 3 bases, and 4 bases stayed unmatched. CDR1 and CDR2 from the germline V gene are MDHEN and SYDVKM. The CDR3 is 13 residues long. CDR3 sequence: CASSLSGIYEQYF. In nucleotides, the CDR3 is TGTGCCAGCAGCCTTAGCGGGATCTACGAGCAGTACTTC.

This rearrangement joins TRBV7-2 to TRBJ2-7, with 7 bases that match TRBD1. The CDR3 extends over 13 amino acids. Per germline, CDR1 SGHTA and CDR2 FQGNSA. With V trimmed by 5 bases and J by 4 bases, 5 bases remained unmatched. The CDR3 bases are TGTGCCAGCAGCCCGCGACAGGGTTACGAGCAGTACTTC. Encoded protein: CASSPRQGYEQYF.

The chain is built from TRBV2 and TRBJ2-7; 10 bases line up with TRBD1. CDR3 size: 13 residues. The germline CDR1 and CDR2 sequences are SNHLY and FYNNEI. V was pared by 4 bases and J by 3 bases, with 0 bases of the junction left unmatched. CDR3 amino acids: CASSGDRGYEQYF. As DNA, the CDR3 is TGTGCCAGCAGTGGGGACAGGGGCTACGAGCAGTACTTC.

The chain recombines TRBV14 with TRBJ1-4; D gene unclear. Germline V CDR1 and CDR2: SGHDN, FVKESK. The CDR3 totals 15 residues. V lost 1 base to trimming and J lost 8 bases, with 14 bases between them. CDR3 loop: CASSQASTLGEKLFF. The CDR3 coding sequence is TGTGCCAGCAGCCAAGCTTCCACCCTGGGCGAAAAACTGTTTTTT.

The J gene is TRBJ2-1, the V gene TRBV5-4; TRBD2 agrees at 7 bases. From germline, CDR1 is SGHNT and CDR2 YYREEE (reference sequence). V trimming: 0 bases; J trimming: 4 bases; junction bases outside the gene matches: 4. The CDR3 is made up of 15 amino acids. The CDR3, as DNA: TGTGCCAGCAGCTTGGGTCGGGACTATTACAATGAGCAGTTCTTC. This gives the protein CASSLGRDYYNEQFF.

The chain joins TRBV10-3 to TRBJ1-1; possibly TRBD1 for D (5 bases). Germline CDR1 ENHRY, CDR2 SYGVKD. The CDR3 contains 13 residues. Deletions cut 7 bases from V and 1 base from J, with 10 bases between. The CDR3 nucleotides read TGTGCCATCACCTGGGGGGGGAACACTGAAGCTTTCTTT. It translates to CAITWGGNTEAFF.

The CDR3 region is CASSAEGEETQYF. Here the CDR3 DNA reads TGTGCCAGCAGTGCGGAAGGGGAAGAGACCCAGTACTTC. This chain links TRBV2 with TRBJ2-5, with D tentatively TRBD1 (5 bases). Trimming cost V 4 bases and J 3 bases, with 9 bases left between them. This CDR3 region has 13 residues. Germline V CDR1 and CDR2: SNHLY, FYNNEI. The variable domain in full, completed from reference TRBV2 and TRBJ2-5, reads EPEVTQTPSHQVTQMGQEVILRCVPISNHLYFYWYRQILGQKVEFLVSFYNNEISEKSEIFDDQFSVERPDGSNFTLKIRSTKLEDSAMYFCASSAEGEETQYFGPGTRLLVL.

J is TRBJ2-7 and V is TRBV6-2 or TRBV6-3, with 13 nucleotides matching TRBD2. The length of the CDR3 is 19 residues. Losses at the gene ends were 6 bases for V and 2 bases for J; bases not matched to a gene: 16. Per the germline V gene, CDR1 is MNHEY and CDR2 is SVGEGT. CDR3 nucleotides: TGTGCCAGCAGCCTTCTGGGACTAGCGGGAAGGGGCCGTACCTACGAGCAGTACTTC. Translated: CASSLLGLAGRGRTYEQYF.

CDR3 coding DNA: TGCGCCAGCAGCCAAACTAGCGTCTACGAGCAGTACTTC. It yields the protein CASSQTSVYEQYF. This chain connects TRBV4-1 to TRBJ2-7, with 7 bases fitting TRBD2. This CDR3 comprises 13 residues. The V and J ends lost 2 bases and 3 bases, in that order; junction bases with no gene match: 1. Germline CDR1 is MGHRA and CDR2 is YSYEKL.

This chain links TRBV9 with TRBJ2-2; TRBD2 is a possible D gene (6 bases). The V gene's germline CDR1 is SGDLS and CDR2 YYNGEE. Deletions cut 6 bases from V and 6 bases from J, with 21 bases between. CDR3 length: 16 amino acids. The CDR3 bases are TGTGCCAGCAACCTCGGATGGCGGGAAGGCTCCGGGGAGCTGTTTTTT. It translates to CASNLGWREGSGELFF.

The chain uses TRBV18 and TRBJ1-2; D is perhaps TRBD1 (5 bases). The CDR3 runs to 13 residues. CDR1 KGHSH and CDR2 LQKENI come from the germline V gene. V was clipped by 4 bases and J by 8 bases, with 14 bases between them. As DNA, the CDR3 is TGTGCCAGCTCACGTGACAGTACGGACGGCTACACCTTC. It codes for CASSRDSTDGYTF.

The chain joins TRBV28 to TRBJ1-2; tentative D call: TRBD1 (5 bases). Germline V gives CDR1 MDHEN, CDR2 SYDVKM. This CDR3 spans 12 amino acids. Trimming removed 5 bases at V and 7 bases at J, with 11 bases between. This CDR3 reads CASSKGVGGYTF. CDR3 DNA: TGTGCCAGCAGTAAAGGGGTTGGTGGCTACACCTTC.

The V call is TRBV5-6, the J call TRBJ2-3; D uncertain. V dropped 4 bases and J dropped 3 bases, with 18 bases sitting between them. Germline V lookup: CDR1 SGHDT, CDR2 YYEEEE. This CDR3 region has 16 residues. The CDR3, as DNA: TGTGCCAGCAGCCCTGGCAGGCTGGCACGGACAGATACGCAGTATTTT. It is translated as CASSPGRLARTDTQYF.

The genes are TRBV7-2 and TRBJ2-7, with 7 bases matching TRBD1. The CDR3 runs 14 residues. V lost 4 bases, J lost 4 bases, and 7 bases stayed unmatched. Germline V gene sequence: CDR1 SGHTA, CDR2 FQGNSA. CDR3 amino acids: CASSSDRSLYEQYF. CDR3 sequence (DNA): TGTGCCAGCAGCTCGGACAGGTCCTTGTACGAGCAGTACTTC. Full variable domain (outside the CDR3, taken from reference TRBV7-2 and TRBJ2-7): GAGVSQSPSNKVTEKGKDVELRCDPISGHTALYWYRQSLGQGLEFLIYFQGNSAPDKSGLPSDRFSAERTGGSVSTLTIQRTQQEDSAVYLCASSSDRSLYEQYFGPGTRLTVT.